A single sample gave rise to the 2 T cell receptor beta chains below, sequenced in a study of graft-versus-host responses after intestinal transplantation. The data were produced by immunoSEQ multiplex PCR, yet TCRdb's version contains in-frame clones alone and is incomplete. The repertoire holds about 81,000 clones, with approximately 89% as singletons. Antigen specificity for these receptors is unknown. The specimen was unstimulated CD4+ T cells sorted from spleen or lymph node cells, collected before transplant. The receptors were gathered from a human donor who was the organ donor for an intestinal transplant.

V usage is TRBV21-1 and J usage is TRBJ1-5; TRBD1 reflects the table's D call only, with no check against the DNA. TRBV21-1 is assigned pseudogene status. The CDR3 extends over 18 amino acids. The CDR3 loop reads CASSKEGTGGFLDQPQHF. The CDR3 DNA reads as TGTGCCAGCAGCAAAGAGGGGACAGGGGGATTTTTGGATCAGCCCCAGCATTTT.

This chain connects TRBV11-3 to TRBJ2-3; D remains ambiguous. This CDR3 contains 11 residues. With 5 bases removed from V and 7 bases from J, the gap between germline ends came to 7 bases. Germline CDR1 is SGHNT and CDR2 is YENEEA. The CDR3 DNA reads TGTGCCAGCAGCCAACAATATACGCAGTATTTT. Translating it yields CASSQQYTQYF.